This T cell receptor (beta chain) is from a study of T cell clones after liver transplantation. Study findings and constraints: Donor-reactive sequences fell more than third party-reactive ones, suggesting partial deletion.

The germline V gene has CDR1 LNHDA and CDR2 SQIVND (reference sequence). The CDR3 totals 18 residues. V gave up 7 bases and J gave up 0 bases; unmatched junction bases: 8. Clones were read by immunoSEQ multiplex PCR, and TCRdb kept only the in-frame ones, dropping some. Of roughly 56,000 clones listed, 65% to 80% were seen once; the top ten hold more than 9%. About this clone: Its antigen is not known.

This TCR derives from a human patient who received a liver transplant. The graft donor may have contributed some T cells. V usage is TRBV19 and J usage is TRBJ2-3, with 15 bases fitting TRBD2. The material was CD4+ T cells from blood, obtained 52 to 60 months after liver transplant. In DNA form, the CDR3 reads TGTGCCAGTACCGGGACTAGCGGGGGGCATCCTAGCACAGATACGCAGTATTTT. Its protein product is CASTGTSGGHPSTDTQYF.